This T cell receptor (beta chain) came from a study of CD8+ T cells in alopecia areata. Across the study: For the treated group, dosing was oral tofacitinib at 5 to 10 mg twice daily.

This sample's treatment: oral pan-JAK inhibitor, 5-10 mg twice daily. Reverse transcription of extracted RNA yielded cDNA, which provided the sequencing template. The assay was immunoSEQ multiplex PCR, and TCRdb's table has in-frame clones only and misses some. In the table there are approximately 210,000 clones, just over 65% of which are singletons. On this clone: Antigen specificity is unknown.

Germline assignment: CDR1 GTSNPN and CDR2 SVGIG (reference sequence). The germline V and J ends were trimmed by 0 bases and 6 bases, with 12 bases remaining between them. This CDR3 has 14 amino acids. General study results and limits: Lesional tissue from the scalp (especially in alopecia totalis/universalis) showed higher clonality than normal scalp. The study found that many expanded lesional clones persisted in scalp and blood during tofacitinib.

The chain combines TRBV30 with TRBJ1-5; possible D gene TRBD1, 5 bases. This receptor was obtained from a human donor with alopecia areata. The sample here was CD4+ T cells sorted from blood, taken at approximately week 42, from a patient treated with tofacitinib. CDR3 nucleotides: TGTGCCTGGAGTGTAATGCAGGGCGGTCAGCCCCAGCATTTT. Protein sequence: CAWSVMQGGQPQHF.